The 20 T cell receptor beta chains given below trace back to one sample, sequenced in a study of blood T cell repertoires in COVID-19. Generated by immunoSEQ multiplex PCR, the TCRdb table keeps only in-frame clones and is missing some. Of 70,000 to 90,000 clones listed, about 82% are singletons. Sequencing was done on a sample of peripheral blood. These receptors originate from a man in his forties or fifties with active COVID-19.

The chain employs TRBV3-1 (or the pseudogene TRBV3-2) and TRBJ2-2; D might be TRBD2 (5 bases). Germline CDR1 and CDR2: LGHDT and YNNKEL (reference sequence). The V and J ends lost 6 bases and 7 bases respectively, with 12 bases between them. CDR3 length: 13 residues. The CDR3: CASREGVGGELFF. Written as DNA, the CDR3 is TGTGCCAGCAGAGAGGGCGTCGGCGGGGAGCTGTTTTTT.

This clone is a singleton in its sample. This chain joins TRBV20-1 and TRBJ2-7; 10 bases fit TRBD2. Germline V gene sequence: CDR1 DFQATT, CDR2 SNEGSKA (reference sequence). V was pared by 3 bases and J by 3 bases, with 8 bases of the junction left unmatched. The CDR3 has 15 amino acids. The CDR3 nucleotides read TGCAGTGCTAGTTCGCCCACTAGCGGGAACTACGAGCAGTACTTC. Protein product: CSASSPTSGNYEQYF.

The CDR3 spells CASSVGGDVSYEQYF. The DNA of the CDR3 is TGTGCCAGCAGCGTAGGGGGAGACGTATCCTACGAGCAGTACTTC. This chain uses TRBV9 with TRBJ2-7; possible D gene TRBD2, 5 bases. This CDR3 has 15 residues. V shed 0 bases and J shed 1 base, with 11 bases lying between them. Per germline, CDR1 SGDLS and CDR2 YYNGEE.

The J gene is TRBJ2-1, the V gene TRBV6-2 or TRBV6-3; 15 bases match TRBD2. This CDR3 has 15 amino acids. The ends lost 6 bases at V and 9 bases at J; junction bases unmatched: 6. Germline V lookup: CDR1 MNHEY, CDR2 SVGEGT. CDR3 in amino acids: CASSLGTSGGSEQFF. CDR3 in DNA: TGTGCCAGCAGCCTCGGGACTAGCGGGGGGTCTGAGCAGTTCTTC.

V is TRBV18 and J is TRBJ1-3, with 8 bases identical to TRBD1. Germline CDR1 KGHSH, CDR2 LQKENI. The CDR3 sequence is 16 residues long. The ends lost 2 bases at V and 2 bases at J; junction bases unmatched: 5. Here the CDR3 reads CASSPGQGGTGNTIYF. For the CDR3, the DNA is TGTGCCAGCTCACCAGGACAGGGAGGAACTGGAAACACCATATATTTT.

Here the CDR3 reads CASSPNNRGNEQFF. Written as DNA, the CDR3 is TGTGCCAGCTCACCAAACAACAGGGGTAATGAGCAGTTCTTC. This chain connects TRBV18 to TRBJ2-1; 7 bases are a match to TRBD1. CDR1 KGHSH and CDR2 LQKENI come from the germline V gene. Losses at the gene ends were 2 bases for V and 7 bases for J; bases not matched to a gene: 5. The CDR3 loop spans 14 amino acids.

This chain uses TRBV24-1 with TRBJ1-2, with 7 bases aligning to TRBD1. The V and J ends lost 4 bases and 8 bases, in that order; junction bases with no gene match: 6. The CDR3 is 13 residues long. Germline loops: CDR1 KGHDR, CDR2 SFDVKD. The chain's CDR3 is CATSDRTGSGYTF. The CDR3 nucleotides are TGTGCCACCAGTGACAGGACAGGCTCCGGCTACACCTTC.

The chain uses TRBV12-3 or TRBV12-4 and TRBJ1-1, with 8 bases that match TRBD1. CDR3 size: 12 residues. J was trimmed by 10 bases and V by 6 bases; bases with no gene match: 7. For the CDR3, the DNA is TGTGCCAGCAGCCGCGGACAGGGTGCAGCTTTCTTT. It yields the protein CASSRGQGAAFF.

This rearrangement joins TRBV5-6 to TRBJ1-6, with D perhaps TRBD1 (6 bases). Germline loops: CDR1 SGHDT, CDR2 YYEEEE. V lost 4 bases and J 7 bases, leaving 12 bases between the germline ends. The CDR3 loop spans 14 amino acids. Here the CDR3 DNA reads TGTGCCAGCAGCCACAGGGTTGACAATTCACCCCTCCACTTT. Residues: CASSHRVDNSPLHF. Together with reference TRBV5-6 and TRBJ1-6, the CDR3 gives the full variable domain: DAGVTQSPTHLIKTRGQQVTLRCSPKSGHDTVSWYQQALGQGPQFIFQYYEEEERQRGNFPDRFSGHQFPNYSSELNVNALLLGDSALYLCASSHRVDNSPLHFGNGTRLTVT.

This sequence joins TRBV6-5 and TRBJ1-4; 9 bases agree with TRBD1. V trimming: 6 bases; J trimming: 7 bases; junction bases outside the gene matches: 9. The CDR3 runs 15 residues. Germline values: CDR1 MNHEY, CDR2 SVGAGI. This CDR3 is CASRPTGGFGEKLFF. In DNA, the CDR3 is TGTGCCAGCAGACCAACAGGGGGCTTTGGTGAAAAACTGTTTTTT.

This chain links TRBV5-1 with TRBJ1-6; the D is unclear. The CDR3 runs 17 residues. Germline CDR1 is SGHRS and CDR2 is YFSETQ. The V end was cut by 4 bases, the J end by 8 bases, with 22 bases between. The CDR3 sequence is CASSPLATAGEDSPLHF. Written as DNA, the CDR3 is TGCGCCAGCAGCCCGCTCGCGACGGCGGGTGAGGATTCACCCCTCCACTTT. Together with reference TRBV5-1 and TRBJ1-6, the CDR3 gives the full variable domain: KAGVTQTPRYLIKTRGQQVTLSCSPISGHRSVSWYQQTPGQGLQFLFEYFSETQRNKGNFPGRFSGRQFSNSRSEMNVSTLELGDSALYLCASSPLATAGEDSPLHFGNGTRLTVT.

The rearrangement uses TRBV28 and TRBJ2-1; 13 bases are a match to TRBD2. The CDR3 runs to 17 residues. J was trimmed by 4 bases and V by 8 bases; bases with no gene match: 11. The germline V gene encodes CDR1 MDHEN and CDR2 SYDVKM. CDR3 region: CASLGLAGTTHYNEQFF. As DNA, the CDR3 is TGTGCCAGCCTGGGACTAGCGGGAACCACCCATTACAATGAGCAGTTCTTC.

The chain carries TRBV24-1 and TRBJ2-7; weak D call: TRBD1 (5 bases). The V and J ends lost 5 bases and 2 bases respectively, with 9 bases between them. This CDR3 is built from 13 residues. CDR1 and CDR2 (germline): KGHDR, SFDVKD. The CDR3 nucleotides are TGTGCCACCAGTGCAGGGTTCCCCTACGAGCAGTACTTC. Translating it yields CATSAGFPYEQYF.

This clone showed up just once. The chain has TRBV30 and TRBJ2-3; 12 nucleotides align to TRBD2. Germline CDR1 is GTSNPN and CDR2 is SVGIG (reference sequence). V lost 3 bases to trimming and J lost 3 bases; unmatched junction nucleotides: 4. The CDR3 is 15 residues long. CDR3 amino acids: CAWSAGLAGTDTQYF. The CDR3 DNA reads TGTGCCTGGAGCGCAGGACTAGCGGGGACAGATACGCAGTATTTT.

The chain recombines TRBV30 with TRBJ2-7; tentatively, D is TRBD1 (6 bases). Trimming removed 3 bases from V and 3 bases from J, with 15 bases in between. This CDR3 region has 14 residues. The germline V gene has CDR1 GTSNPN and CDR2 SVGIG (reference sequence). CDR3 sequence: CAWSDRTLGYEQYF. DNA for the CDR3: TGTGCCTGGAGCGACAGGACTCTTGGCTACGAGCAGTACTTC.

J is TRBJ1-1 and V is TRBV25-1; possibly TRBD1 for D (5 bases). With 3 bases removed from V and 6 bases from J, the gap between germline ends came to 17 bases. CDR1 MGHDK and CDR2 SYGVNS come from the germline V gene. The CDR3 covers 15 residues. CDR3: CASSDLGGRKPEAFF. In DNA, the CDR3 is TGTGCCAGCAGTGATCTCGGGGGGAGGAAGCCTGAAGCTTTCTTT. Full variable domain (remainder filled in from reference TRBV25-1 and TRBJ1-1): EADIYQTPRYLVIGTGKKITLECSQTMGHDKMYWYQQDPGMELHLIHYSYGVNSTEKGDLSSESTVSRIRTEHFPLTLESARPSHTSQYLCASSDLGGRKPEAFFGQGTRLTVV.

This chain uses TRBV7-6 with TRBJ2-7, with TRBD2 identical over 7 bases. The CDR3 has 15 amino acids. J gave up 0 bases and V 1 base, and 3 bases lay outside the gene matches. Germline-derived CDR1 and CDR2 are SGHVS and FNYEAQ. This chain's CDR3 is CASSLGAGTSYEQYF. CDR3 in DNA: TGTGCCAGCAGCTTAGGAGCGGGGACCTCCTACGAGCAGTACTTC.

This clone has just a few counts. In DNA, the CDR3 is TGTGCCAGCAGGGATACAGGGGGTAATCCCGAAGCTTTCTTT. This codes for CASRDTGGNPEAFF. This chain joins TRBV27 and TRBJ1-1; TRBD1 agrees at 8 bases. CDR3 length equals 14 residues. V gave up 6 bases and J gave up 8 bases; unmatched junction bases: 11. Germline CDR1 is MNHEY and CDR2 is SMNVEV (reference sequence).

The J gene is TRBJ2-7, the V gene TRBV20-1; the D gene is possibly TRBD1 (5 bases). The CDR3 has 11 amino acids. The V and J ends lost 6 bases and 5 bases respectively, with 11 bases between them. Germline assignment: CDR1 DFQATT and CDR2 SNEGSKA (reference sequence). This chain's CDR3 is CSAEPRDEQYF. The CDR3 region has the DNA TGCAGTGCCGAGCCCAGGGACGAGCAGTACTTC.

This chain uses TRBV10-3 with TRBJ2-1; 10 positions match TRBD2. The CDR3 totals 14 residues. Trimming took 6 bases from V and 3 from J; bases not matched to a gene: 2. From germline, CDR1 is ENHRY and CDR2 SYGVKD. The CDR3 nucleotides read TGTGCCATCAGCATAGCGGGGGGCTACAATGAGCAGTTCTTC. Protein: CAISIAGGYNEQFF.